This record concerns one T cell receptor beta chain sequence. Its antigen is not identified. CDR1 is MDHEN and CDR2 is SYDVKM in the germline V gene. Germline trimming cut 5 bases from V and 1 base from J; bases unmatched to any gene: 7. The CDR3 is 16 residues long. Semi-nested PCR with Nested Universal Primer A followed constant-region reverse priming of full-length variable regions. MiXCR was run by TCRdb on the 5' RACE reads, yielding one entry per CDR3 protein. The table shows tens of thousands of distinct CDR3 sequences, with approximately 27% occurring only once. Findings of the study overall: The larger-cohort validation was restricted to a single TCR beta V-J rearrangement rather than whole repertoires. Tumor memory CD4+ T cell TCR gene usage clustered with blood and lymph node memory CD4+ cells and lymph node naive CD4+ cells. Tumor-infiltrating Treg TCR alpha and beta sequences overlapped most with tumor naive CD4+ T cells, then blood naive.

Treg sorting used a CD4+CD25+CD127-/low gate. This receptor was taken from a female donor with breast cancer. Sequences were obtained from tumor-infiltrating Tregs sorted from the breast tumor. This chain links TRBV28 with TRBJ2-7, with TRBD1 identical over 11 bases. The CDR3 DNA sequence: TGTGCCAGCAGTCCCTTCGGACAGGGGGCTTCCTACGAGCAGTACTTC. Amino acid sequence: CASSPFGQGASYEQYF.